This T cell receptor (beta chain) was sequenced during a study of T cells after yellow fever vaccination. CDR3 length: 17 amino acids. J was trimmed by 0 bases and V by 0 bases; bases with no gene match: 6. Looked up from germline, CDR1 is SGDLS and CDR2 is YYNGEE. A single record per CDR3 protein comes from TCRdb applying MiXCR to the 5' RACE reads. The table has about 400,000 distinct CDR3 sequences, roughly 10% seen once. The sequence was obtained from a man aged 18 to 29 who received the YFV17D yellow fever vaccine. The sequences come from PBMCs, collected on the day of the first yellow fever vaccination. V is TRBV9 and J is TRBJ2-3; 8 bases align to TRBD1. The CDR3 DNA reads TGTGCCAGCAGCGTAGCCTGGGACAGGAGAAGCACAGATACGCAGTATTTT. This encodes CASSVAWDRRSTDTQYF.